Presented here are 16 T cell receptor beta chains from one specimen sequenced in a study of response to subunit inactivated influenza vaccine. TCRdb recomputed calls from the RT-PCR reads with MiXCR, one row per CDR3 protein. The sample lists about 500,000 distinct CDR3 sequences, more than 15% occurring once. The sequencing used CD4+ T cells sorted from PBMCs, collected less than 30 months after vaccination. The source of these receptors is a man aged 50-75 years who received an inactivated influenza vaccine.

This chain links TRBV11-2 with TRBJ2-1; 11 nucleotides agree with TRBD2. This CDR3 is 18 amino acids long. V lost 5 bases and J lost 8; bases outside the gene matches: 17. Germline CDR1 SGHAT, CDR2 FQNNGV. CDR3 region: CASSLRGYSGRAVDEQFF. The CDR3, as DNA: TGTGCCAGCAGCCTCCGGGGGTATAGCGGGAGGGCCGTGGATGAGCAGTTCTTC.

This clonotype was seen at least ten times. This chain connects TRBV5-1 to TRBJ1-1; a weak D match, TRBD1 (6 bases). Trimming shortened V by 4 bases and J by 4 bases, and 11 bases separated the two germline ends. The CDR3 consists of 13 residues. CDR1 is SGHRS and CDR2 is YFSETQ in the germline V gene. The CDR3 DNA is TGCGCCAGCAGCCCAGCGGGGGCCACTGAAGCTTTCTTT. Translated: CASSPAGATEAFF.

The rearrangement uses TRBV10-3 and TRBJ1-6; D is uncertain. CDR3 size: 14 residues. Trimming pared 6 bases from V and 0 bases from J, leaving 6 bases between. Germline V gene sequence: CDR1 ENHRY, CDR2 SYGVKD. The CDR3: CAIRNDSYNSPLHF. CDR3 DNA sequence: TGTGCCATCAGAAATGACTCCTATAATTCACCCCTCCACTTT.

V and J are TRBV6-1 and TRBJ1-5; unclear D gene. V gave up 6 bases and J gave up 4 bases, with 10 bases separating them. This CDR3 contains 13 residues. In germline, CDR1 is MNHNS, CDR2 SASEGT. The chain's CDR3 is CASSRRQNQPQHF. The CDR3 bases are TGTGCCAGCAGCCGCCGTCAGAATCAGCCCCAGCATTTT.

With respect to this clonotype: Relative to the germline gene, one junction end is altered; a read error may explain this. V gene TRBV7-2 combines with J gene TRBJ2-5; 10 bases match TRBD2. CDR1 SGHTA and CDR2 FQGNSA come from the germline V gene. This CDR3 spans 14 amino acids. CDR3 region: CASSLDQRGGAHIF. CDR3 sequence (DNA): TGTGCCAGCAGCTTAGATCAGCGGGGGGGCGCACATATCTTC.

The rearrangement joins TRBV5-5 to TRBJ1-5, with D possibly TRBD1 on 5 matching bases. The CDR3 covers 15 residues. Trimming removed 0 bases from V and 2 bases from J, with 9 bases in between. Germline CDR1 reads SGHKS; CDR2 reads YYEKEE (reference sequence). The CDR3 loop reads CASSLAAGGNQPQHF. In nucleotides, the CDR3 is TGTGCCAGCAGCTTGGCAGCGGGGGGCAATCAGCCCCAGCATTTT.

The V gene is TRBV20-1, the J gene TRBJ2-1, with TRBD2 matching 10 bases. The trim removed 3 bases at V and 7 bases at J, leaving 12 bases unmatched. Germline CDR1 and CDR2: DFQATT and SNEGSKA (reference sequence). This CDR3 spans 16 amino acids. CDR3 loop: CSARRGGLALRNEQFF. Here the CDR3 DNA reads TGCAGTGCTAGGCGAGGGGGACTAGCGCTTAGAAATGAGCAGTTCTTC.

The chain combines TRBV7-6 with TRBJ2-6; D not certain. The V gene lost 5 bases and the J gene lost 0 bases, with 8 bases spanning the gap. CDR1 is SGHVS, CDR2 FNYEAQ, per germline. CDR3 length equals 15 residues. CDR3 bases: TGTGCCAGCAGCCCCCAGTACTCTGGGGCCAACGTCCTGACTTTC. It codes for CASSPQYSGANVLTF.

The chain joins TRBV6-1 to TRBJ1-5; tentatively, D is TRBD1 (5 bases). The ends were cut back, 5 bases at V and 3 bases at J, with 11 bases in the middle. The CDR3 spans 14 residues. Germline V gene data show CDR1 as MNHNS and CDR2 as SASEGT. The CDR3 sequence: CASSPRGLNQPQHF. CDR3 DNA: TGTGCCAGCAGTCCCCGGGGCCTCAATCAGCCCCAGCATTTT.

The V and J genes are TRBV2 and TRBJ2-7, with D possibly called TRBD1 or TRBD2 (6 bases each). The CDR3 runs 15 residues. V was pared by 3 bases and J by 5 bases, with 17 bases between. Germline values: CDR1 SNHLY, CDR2 FYNNEI. The CDR3 DNA is TGTGCCAGCAGTGATCGGGGGCTAGTTAACGACGAGCAGTACTTC. This translates into CASSDRGLVNDEQYF.

This clonotype appeared a few times. The chain employs TRBV10-3 and TRBJ2-7; maybe TRBD2 (6 bases). V was pared by 10 bases and J by 2 bases, with 27 bases between. The CDR3 consists of 17 residues. Per germline, CDR1 ENHRY and CDR2 SYGVKD. The CDR3: CATTLARSDSLAYEQYF. The CDR3, as DNA: TGTGCCACCACACTAGCACGGTCTGACAGTTTGGCCTACGAGCAGTACTTC.

The table lists this clonotype with a few counts. The V call is TRBV14, the J call TRBJ2-2; 8 bases match TRBD1. CDR1 and CDR2 from the germline V gene are SGHDN and FVKESK. The CDR3 runs to 14 residues. After removal of 4 bases from V and 6 bases from J, the junction contained 4 bases not matched to a gene. CDR3 nucleotides: TGTGCCAGCAGCCTGGGGACAGGAGCCGGGGAGCTGTTTTTT. Translating gives CASSLGTGAGELFF.

The chain carries TRBV28 and TRBJ2-5, with D possibly TRBD2 on 7 matching bases. The CDR3 runs to 15 residues. Deletions cut 3 bases from V and 5 bases from J, with 16 bases between. In germline, CDR1 is MDHEN, CDR2 SYDVKM. The CDR3 region has the DNA TGTGCCAGCAGTTTCAAGGGGGGGGCGCGGGAGACCCAGTACTTC. It translates to CASSFKGGARETQYF.

J is TRBJ2-1 and V is TRBV5-6; 8 bases agree with TRBD1. The J segment lost 2 bases and the V segment lost 2 bases, leaving 6 bases of the junction unmatched. Per the germline V gene, CDR1 is SGHDT and CDR2 is YYEEEE. The CDR3 sequence is 16 residues long. The CDR3 nucleotides read TGTGCCAGCAGCTTTGTCTCGGGACAGGCCTACAATGAGCAGTTCTTC. Translating it yields CASSFVSGQAYNEQFF.

The table lists this clonotype with a few counts. The chain carries TRBV15 and TRBJ2-1, with D possibly TRBD2 on 5 matching bases. V lost 5 bases and J lost 0, with 14 bases in between. This CDR3 comprises 16 residues. Germline-derived CDR1 and CDR2 are LNHNV and YYDKDF (reference sequence). The CDR3 loop reads CATSLASGSSYNEQFF. The DNA for the CDR3 is TGTGCCACCAGCCTAGCTTCGGGGAGCTCCTACAATGAGCAGTTCTTC.

DNA of the CDR3: TGTGCCAGCAGTTTATCGGAGGGTCGTGGCTACGAGCAGTACTTC. Its translation: CASSLSEGRGYEQYF. This chain joins TRBV27 and TRBJ2-7; a possible D gene is TRBD2 (6 bases). Looked up from germline, CDR1 is MNHEY and CDR2 is SMNVEV (reference sequence). V shed 0 bases and J shed 3 bases, with 12 bases lying between them. The CDR3 is 15 residues long.